A selection of T cell receptor beta chains follows, all from one sample in a study of metastatic and nonmetastatic thyroid tumors. Through MiXCR, TCRdb re-clonotyped the PCR reads. The sample shows some 22,000 clones, approximately 16% of them seen only once. The sample was blood. These receptors all come from a male donor with papillary thyroid cancer or a benign thyroid nodule (not recorded which). Some clones in this sample may be carry-over from other donors' samples. Both conserved end residues are part of each CDR3. Fields, in order: V gene, CDR3 length, J gene, D gene, clone size, CDR3 protein, CDR3 DNA. D genes are given only for firm matches. Clone size is given for some rows only: seen once, a few or many times, or a class if the clone is expanded.

>TRBV20-1|15|TRBJ2-4|TRBD2|many
CSASLLAGDKNIQYF
TGCAGTGCTAGCCTACTAGCGGGGGACAAAAACATTCAGTACTTC
>TRBV5-1|17|TRBJ1-6|-|medium-sized
CASSLVAASSYNSPLHF
TGCGCCAGCAGCTTGGTGGCAGCGAGCTCCTATAATTCACCCCTCCACTTT
>TRBV6-2/TRBV6-3|14|TRBJ1-1|-|few
CASKYWGMNTEAFF
TGTGCCAGCAAATACTGGGGAATGAACACTGAAGCTTTCTTT
>TRBV4-1|17|TRBJ2-1|-|many
CASSPLGRESSYNEQFF
TGCGCCAGCAGCCCGCTAGGGCGGGAAAGCTCCTACAATGAGCAGTTCTTC
>TRBV2|15|TRBJ2-3|TRBD2|-
CASSESSGGGDTQYF
TGTGCCAGCAGTGAGTCTAGCGGGGGAGGAGATACGCAGTATTTT
>TRBV28|18|TRBJ2-5|TRBD2|many
CASSPSRYSGPTQETQYF
TGTGCCAGCAGCCCCTCTCGCTATAGCGGGCCCACGCAAGAGACCCAGTACTTC
>TRBV6-4|15|TRBJ2-3|TRBD2|medium-sized
CASSETSGGTDTQYF
TGTGCCAGCAGTGAGACTAGCGGGGGCACAGATACGCAGTATTTT
>TRBV5-1|12|TRBJ2-1|TRBD2|-
CASSLLAGRLVF
TGCGCCAGCAGCTTACTAGCGGGGCGCCTGGTCTTC
>TRBV7-2|14|TRBJ1-4|TRBD1|many
CASRTSTGNEKLFF
TGTGCCAGCAGGACTTCGACAGGGAATGAAAAACTGTTTTTT
>TRBV6-1|14|TRBJ1-1|TRBD1|many
CASSATGTGTEAFF
TGTGCCAGCAGCGCGACAGGGACGGGCACTGAAGCTTTCTTT
>TRBV12-3/TRBV12-4|12|TRBJ1-5|-|many
CASSSPREPQHF
TGTGCCAGCAGTTCACCGCGGGAGCCCCAGCATTTT
>TRBV27|16|TRBJ1-6|-|few
CASRRELRSYNSPLHF
TGTGCCAGCAGAAGGGAACTCCGCTCCTATAATTCACCCCTCCACTTT
>TRBV28|11|TRBJ2-7|-|-
CASSHSYEQYF
TGTGCCAGCAGCCACTCCTACGAGCAGTACTTC
>TRBV6-1|14|TRBJ2-7|-|many
CASRARLDSYEQYF
TGTGCCAGCAGGGCCCGACTAGACTCCTACGAGCAGTACTTC
>TRBV6-6|16|TRBJ2-2|TRBD2|many
CASSYSTGGLTGELFF
TGTGCCAGCAGTTACTCTACGGGGGGGCTTACCGGGGAGCTGTTTTTT
>TRBV12-3/TRBV12-4|15|TRBJ1-3|TRBD1|many
CASSPGQGSGNTIYF
TGTGCCAGCAGCCCGGGACAGGGCTCTGGAAACACCATATATTTT
>TRBV6-2/TRBV6-3|14|TRBJ1-1|TRBD1|many
CASSYRQGVSEAFF
TGTGCCAGCAGTTATAGACAGGGGGTGAGTGAAGCTTTCTTT
>TRBV2|18|TRBJ1-3|-|-
CAISEALLTAASGNTIYF
TGTGCCATCAGTGAAGCTCTTCTAACGGCAGCCTCTGGAAACACCATATATTTT
>TRBV3-1|17|TRBJ1-2|TRBD1|medium-sized
CASSQESAQGASYGYTF
TGTGCCAGCAGCCAAGAATCGGCCCAGGGGGCGAGCTATGGCTACACCTTC
>TRBV30|13|TRBJ1-2|-|-
CAWSRGFNYGYTF
TGTGCCTGGAGTAGGGGTTTCAACTATGGCTACACCTTC
>TRBV11-2|17|TRBJ2-3|TRBD2|many
CASSSTRPAGGRDTQYF
TGTGCCAGCAGCTCCACTCGACCGGCGGGGGGGCGGGATACGCAGTATTTT
>TRBV6-4|15|TRBJ1-1|-|many
CASMSDRTGKGKAFF
TGTGCCAGCATGTCTGATCGTACAGGGAAGGGGAAAGCTTTCTTT
>TRBV6-2/TRBV6-3|18|TRBJ2-3|TRBD2|many
CASSLRPGGRLSTDTQYF
TGTGCCAGCAGCCTACGCCCGGGGGGACGCCTGAGCACAGATACGCAGTATTTT
>TRBV3-1|15|TRBJ1-6|TRBD1|many
CASSPPGQYNSPLHF
TGTGCCAGCAGCCCGCCGGGACAGTATAATTCACCCCTCCACTTT
>TRBV6-1|12|TRBJ1-1|-|medium-sized
CASSLLGTEAFF
TGTGCCAGCAGCCTGTTAGGAACTGAAGCTTTCTTT
>TRBV28|18|TRBJ2-5|-|few
CASSLPQVLGLRAETQYF
TGTGCCAGCAGTTTACCCCAGGTACTTGGGTTGCGCGCGGAGACCCAGTACTTC
>TRBV19|15|TRBJ2-5|-|medium-sized
CASSQIGSRGETQYF
TGTGCCAGTAGCCAGATTGGCTCCAGGGGAGAGACCCAGTACTTC
>TRBV20-1|13|TRBJ1-2|-|-
CSARDAPAGGYTF
TGCAGTGCTAGAGATGCCCCGGCCGGGGGCTACACCTTC
>TRBV6-5|14|TRBJ1-2|-|many
CASSYIARGDGCTF
TGTGCCAGCAGTTACATCGCACGGGGGGACGGCTGCACCTTC
>TRBV7-2|18|TRBJ1-1|TRBD1|many
CASSLGRTLTGVNTEAFF
TGTGCCAGCAGCTTAGGGAGGACTTTGACAGGGGTAAACACTGAAGCTTTCTTT
>TRBV5-6|12|TRBJ1-3|-|many
CASSTGGNTIYF
TGTGCCAGCAGCACGGGGGGAAACACCATATATTTT
>TRBV30|12|TRBJ2-1|TRBD1|many
CAWSVTGKGQFF
TGTGCCTGGAGCGTGACAGGGAAGGGGCAGTTCTTC
>TRBV5-1|17|TRBJ2-3|TRBD1|many
CASSLQGTGTSLGTQYF
TGCGCCAGCAGCTTGCAGGGGACAGGGACTTCTTTGGGTACGCAGTATTTT
>TRBV10-3|14|TRBJ2-2|-|many
CAIKVGQETGELFF
TGTGCCATCAAAGTCGGGCAGGAGACCGGGGAGCTGTTTTTT
>TRBV6-1|16|TRBJ2-2|-|many
CASSIGQIANTGELFF
TGTGCCAGCAGTATCGGACAGATCGCGAACACCGGGGAGCTGTTTTTT
>TRBV7-3|13|TRBJ1-1|-|many
CASTLVSGTEAFF
TGTGCCAGCACCTTAGTTTCGGGCACTGAAGCTTTCTTT
>TRBV6-5|17|TRBJ2-7|TRBD2|-
CASSYLGSLAGGYEQYF
TGTGCCAGCAGTTACTTGGGGAGCCTAGCGGGAGGCTACGAGCAGTACTTC
>TRBV30|12|TRBJ2-7|TRBD1|-
CAWSVQGQGQYF
TGTGCCTGGAGTGTACAAGGACAGGGACAGTACTTC
>TRBV7-7|15|TRBJ2-7|TRBD2|many
CASSLEVGTTYEQYF
TGTGCTAGCAGCTTAGAGGTGGGGACTACCTACGAGCAGTACTTC
>TRBV27|14|TRBJ2-5|-|few
CASSLAGVKETQYF
TGTGCCAGCAGTTTAGCTGGGGTCAAGGAGACCCAGTACTTC
>TRBV5-5|11|TRBJ1-1|-|once
CASSSSAEAFF
TGTGCCAGCAGCTCCAGCGCTGAAGCTTTCTTT
>TRBV6-2/TRBV6-3|14|TRBJ1-1|-|many
CASSYVLMNTEAFF
TGTGCCAGCAGTTATGTCCTCATGAACACTGAAGCTTTCTTT
>TRBV6-1|15|TRBJ2-7|-|few
CASSRPVGLAYEQYF
TGTGCCAGCAGCCGTCCCGTGGGACTCGCCTACGAGCAGTACTTC
>TRBV12-3/TRBV12-4|14|TRBJ2-7|TRBD2|-
CASSFVAGHHEQYF
TGTGCCAGCAGTTTCGTAGCGGGACACCACGAGCAGTACTTC
>TRBV20-1|19|TRBJ2-3|TRBD2|many
CSARPLASGRALSTDTQYF
TGCAGTGCTAGACCCCTAGCTAGCGGGAGGGCCCTATCCACAGATACGCAGTATTTT
>TRBV28|14|TRBJ2-2|TRBD2|few
CASSQTSARGELFF
TGTGCCAGCAGCCAGACTAGCGCTCGCGGGGAGCTGTTTTTT